The 13 T cell receptor beta chains below all came from one sample that was sequenced in a study of cytotoxic CD8 clonotypes in ibrutinib-treated CLL (dated by TCRdb to the early 2020s). Library preparation used the immunoSEQ multiplex PCR assay. This is the immuneACCESS table as TCRdb keeps it, with only in-frame sequences that have V and J called. A part of the clones is gone; compared with another copy, unresolved V genes explain less than half, and the rest is unexplained. In all, the sample holds about 30,000 clones, and roughly 60% of those were seen once. Approximately 15% of the sample comes from the top ten. The sample was PBMCs, taken before ibrutinib treatment. The receptors derive from a human donor with chronic lymphocytic leukemia.

This chain connects TRBV5-1 to TRBJ1-1; D remains ambiguous. V lost 5 bases and J lost 5, with 13 bases in between. CDR1 is SGHRS, CDR2 YFSETQ, per germline. The CDR3 runs to 13 residues. This CDR3 reads CASSSEVETEAFF. As DNA, the CDR3 is TGCGCCAGCAGTTCCGAAGTTGAAACTGAAGCTTTCTTT. Full variable domain (remainder filled in from reference TRBV5-1 and TRBJ1-1): KAGVTQTPRYLIKTRGQQVTLSCSPISGHRSVSWYQQTPGQGLQFLFEYFSETQRNKGNFPGRFSGRQFSNSRSEMNVSTLELGDSALYLCASSSEVETEAFFGQGTRLTVV.

V usage is TRBV7-9 and J usage is TRBJ2-7, with D perhaps TRBD2 (6 bases). The CDR3 runs to 15 residues. CDR1 and CDR2 from the germline V gene are SEHNR and FQNEAQ (reference sequence). V dropped 1 base and J dropped 3 bases, with 13 bases sitting between them. CDR3 nucleotide sequence: TGTGCCAGCAGCTTAGAGGTGGGAGGAAGCTACGAGCAGTACTTC. Translated, it gives CASSLEVGGSYEQYF. The whole variable domain, filled in from reference TRBV7-9 and TRBJ2-7, reads DTGVSQNPRHKITKRGQNVTFRCDPISEHNRLYWYRQTLGQGPEFLTYFQNEAQLEKSRLLSDRFSAERPKGSFSTLEIQRTEQGDSAMYLCASSLEVGGSYEQYFGPGTRLTVT.

The gene calls are TRBV16 and TRBJ1-1, with 7 bases lining up with TRBD1. Per the germline V gene, CDR1 is KGHSY and CDR2 is FQNENV. With V trimmed by 6 bases and J by 4 bases, 5 bases remained unmatched. The CDR3 runs to 13 residues. CDR3 region: CASRTGTGTEAFF. CDR3 in DNA: TGTGCCAGCAGGACAGGGACTGGCACTGAAGCTTTCTTT.

The V gene is TRBV6-1, the J gene TRBJ1-2; 8 nucleotides agree with TRBD1. The CDR3 covers 15 residues. J lost 4 bases, V lost 2 bases, and 6 bases had no gene match. The germline V gene encodes CDR1 MNHNS and CDR2 SASEGT. The CDR3 region is CASSEQGASSYGYTF. The DNA for the CDR3 is TGTGCCAGCAGTGAACAGGGGGCTAGTAGCTATGGCTACACCTTC.

V gene TRBV7-9 combines with J gene TRBJ2-1, with D maybe TRBD1 (6 bases). The CDR3 length is 13 residues. The germline V gene has CDR1 SEHNR and CDR2 FQNEAQ (reference sequence). The V gene lost 4 bases and the J gene lost 10 bases, with 14 bases spanning the gap. CDR3 residues: CASSWDTRGEQFF. The CDR3 DNA sequence: TGTGCCAGCAGCTGGGACACTAGGGGAGAGCAGTTCTTC.

The rearrangement joins TRBV28 to TRBJ2-3; D remains ambiguous. This CDR3 comprises 12 residues. The germline V gene encodes CDR1 MDHEN and CDR2 SYDVKM. The V end was cut by 5 bases, the J end by 6 bases, with 9 bases between. CDR3 bases: TGTGCCAGCAGTCCCACGATGGATACGCAGTATTTT. Translation: CASSPTMDTQYF.

The DNA of the CDR3 is TGTGCCAGTAGTATCCGGTTACAGGGAGAGACCCAGTACTTC. Its protein is CASSIRLQGETQYF. V usage is TRBV19 and J usage is TRBJ2-5; TRBD1 might be the D (6 bases). CDR1 is LNHDA, CDR2 SQIVND, per germline (reference sequence). This CDR3 is built from 14 residues. Trimming removed 3 bases at V and 4 bases at J, with 12 bases between.

V and J are TRBV6-5 and TRBJ2-3, with D unresolved. Between the trimmed V and J ends, which lost 6 bases and 6 bases, there was a span of 13 bases. This CDR3 region has 13 residues. Germline loops: CDR1 MNHEY, CDR2 SVGAGI. CDR3 in amino acids: CASSPRPWDTQYF. The CDR3 DNA reads TGTGCCAGCAGCCCTCGCCCCTGGGATACGCAGTATTTT.

In this sample, this clone turned up a few times. The chain couples TRBV30 to TRBJ2-7; D remains unclear. The CDR3 totals 11 residues. Germline CDR1 and CDR2: GTSNPN and SVGIG (reference sequence). Trimming shortened V by 0 bases and J by 3 bases, and 3 bases separated the two germline ends. The CDR3 nucleotides read TGTGCCTGGAGTGTCCGCTACGAGCAGTACTTC. Amino acids: CAWSVRYEQYF.

In this sample, this clone is medium-sized. DNA for the CDR3: TGTGCCAGCAGCCAAGATAGGGACTTTACCTCCTACGAGCAGTACTTC. Its protein product is CASSQDRDFTSYEQYF. V is TRBV4-2 and J is TRBJ2-7, with D possibly matching TRBD2 (6 bases). The germline CDR1 and CDR2 sequences are LGHNA and YNFKEQ. V was pared by 0 bases and J by 0 bases, with 12 bases between. This CDR3 comprises 16 residues.

The CDR3 sequence: CASSHPLRGAGDTEAFF. CDR3 sequence (DNA): TGCGCCAGCAGCCACCCCCTGCGGGGGGCAGGGGACACTGAAGCTTTCTTT. The chain employs TRBV4-1 and TRBJ1-1, with a weak D call TRBD1 (6 bases). Germline V lookup: CDR1 MGHRA, CDR2 YSYEKL. V was pared by 3 bases and J by 3 bases, with 20 bases between. This CDR3 is 17 amino acids long.

This clone has just a few counts. For the CDR3, the DNA is TGTGCCAGCAGTTTAGTGGGGGCCAATCAGCCCCAGCATTTT. It codes for CASSLVGANQPQHF. The rearrangement links TRBV28 to TRBJ1-5; D perhaps matches TRBD1 (6 bases). The V end was cut by 2 bases, the J end by 3 bases, with 8 bases between. CDR3 size: 14 residues. Germline CDR1 and CDR2: MDHEN and SYDVKM.

The V gene is TRBV11-2, the J gene TRBJ2-5, with D hard to call. The V end was cut by 0 bases, the J end by 7 bases, with 9 bases between. The CDR3 contains 13 residues. Germline CDR1 and CDR2: SGHAT and FQNNGV. In DNA form, the CDR3 reads TGTGCCAGCAGCTTAGACCCGCTTGGGACCCAGTACTTC. Its translation is CASSLDPLGTQYF.